Listed below are T cell receptor beta chains from one sample, sequenced in a study of regulatory T cells in long-lasting Graves disease. TCRdb called the multiplex PCR reads again in MiXCR, with one record for every CDR3 protein. The repertoire holds 350,000 to 500,000 distinct CDR3 sequences, with about 16% as singletons. These data were likewise used in another study, on T cells in Graves' hyperthyroidism and ophthalmopathy.

The source was peripheral blood mononuclear cells (PBMCs), collected at new diagnosis, from a patient treated with antithyroid drugs. The receptors come from a woman in her twenties or thirties with Graves disease. Both conserved end residues are part of each CDR3. The order of the fields is clone size, D gene, V gene, J gene, CDR3 protein, CDR3 DNA. A D gene is named only where the DNA matches it firmly. Part of the rows lack a size; the others show once, few, many or a class for expanded clones.

many	TRBD1	TRBV7-9	TRBJ1-4	CASSLGTGSEKLFF	TGTGCCAGCAGCTTAGGGACAGGAAGTGAAAAACTGTTTTTT
few	NA	TRBV12-3/TRBV12-4	TRBJ2-1	CASSFRGRAGDEQFF	TGTGCCAGCAGTTTCAGGGGGAGGGCCGGTGATGAGCAGTTCTTC
NA	NA	TRBV27	TRBJ2-1	CASSTLLASREFF	TGTGCCAGCAGTACGCTCCTAGCGTCCAGGGAGTTCTTC
NA	TRBD2	TRBV6-2/TRBV6-3	TRBJ2-3	CASREGLAGANTQYF	TGTGCCAGCAGGGAAGGACTAGCGGGAGCCAATACGCAGTATTTT
many	NA	TRBV30	TRBJ1-4	CAWMDRRTPRNEKLFF	TGTGCCTGGATGGATCGAAGGACCCCGAGGAATGAAAAACTGTTTTTT
many	NA	TRBV28	TRBJ1-4	CASSLDSATNEKLFF	TGTGCCAGCAGTCTGGACAGTGCAACTAATGAAAAACTGTTTTTT
many	NA	TRBV20-1	TRBJ1-6	CSARAWGPESSPLHF	TGCAGTGCTAGAGCATGGGGCCCGGAGAGTTCACCCCTCCACTTT
many	TRBD2	TRBV9	TRBJ2-2	CASSVATSSYTGELFF	TGTGCCAGCAGCGTAGCGACTAGCAGTTACACCGGGGAGCTGTTTTTT
NA	NA	TRBV5-6	TRBJ2-1	CASSSRDGSYNEQFF	TGTGCCAGCAGCTCTAGGGACGGCTCCTACAATGAGCAGTTCTTC
NA	NA	TRBV10-3	TRBJ1-5	CAISEFGQNSNQPQHF	TGTGCCATCAGTGAGTTCGGACAGAATAGCAATCAGCCCCAGCATTTT
many	NA	TRBV20-1	TRBJ2-7	CSARGADPVSYEQYF	TGCAGTGCTAGAGGGGCGGACCCCGTCTCCTACGAGCAGTACTTC
few	TRBD2	TRBV10-3	TRBJ2-3	CAISESSGGRAGTTDTQYF	TGTGCCATCAGTGAGTCGTCGGGAGGAAGAGCGGGGACCACAGATACGCAGTATTTT
many	NA	TRBV30	TRBJ1-1	CARGRMNTEAFF	TGTGCCAGGGGACGGATGAACACTGAAGCTTTCTTT